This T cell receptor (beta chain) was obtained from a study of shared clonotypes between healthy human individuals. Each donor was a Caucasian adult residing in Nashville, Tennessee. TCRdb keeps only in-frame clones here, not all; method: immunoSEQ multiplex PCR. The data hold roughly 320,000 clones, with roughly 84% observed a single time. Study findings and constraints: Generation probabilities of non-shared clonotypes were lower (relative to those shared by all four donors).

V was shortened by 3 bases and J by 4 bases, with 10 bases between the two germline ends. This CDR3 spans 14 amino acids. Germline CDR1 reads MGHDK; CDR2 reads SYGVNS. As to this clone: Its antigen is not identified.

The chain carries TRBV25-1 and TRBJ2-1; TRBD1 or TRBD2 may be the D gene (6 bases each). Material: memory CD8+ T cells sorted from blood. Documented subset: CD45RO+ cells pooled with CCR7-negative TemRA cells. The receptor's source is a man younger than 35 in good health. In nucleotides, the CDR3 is TGTGCCAGCAGTGAGAGGGGGGCATACAATGAGCAGTTCTTC. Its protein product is CASSERGAYNEQFF.